Following are 17 T cell receptor beta chains from one sample sequenced in a study of T cell responses to AZD1222 COVID-19 vaccine. Produced via immunoSEQ multiplex PCR; TCRdb's table is partial and in-frame only. Of 100,000 to 150,000 clones listed, roughly 86% are singletons. The material sequenced was peripheral blood, taken on day 0 of AZD1222 vaccination. These receptor sequences come from an adult in good health.

The table lists this clone with a few counts. The chain joins TRBV10-2 to TRBJ1-5; perhaps TRBD1 as D (6 bases). Looked up from germline, CDR1 is WSHSY and CDR2 is SAAADI. The length of the CDR3 is 14 residues. V lost 5 bases and J lost 2, with 10 bases in between. The CDR3 sequence is CASSRSGGNQPQHF. In DNA, the CDR3 is TGCGCCAGCAGTAGATCAGGGGGCAATCAGCCCCAGCATTTT.

Written as DNA, the CDR3 is TGTGCCAGCAGCGTTGGGACTAGATCCAATGAGCAGTTCTTC. This codes for CASSVGTRSNEQFF. V is TRBV9 and J is TRBJ2-1; 8 bases are a match to TRBD2. Germline V gene sequence: CDR1 SGDLS, CDR2 YYNGEE. J gave up 6 bases and V 2 bases, and 4 bases lay outside the gene matches. CDR3 size: 14 residues.

This chain uses TRBV9 with TRBJ2-5, with 7 bases lining up with TRBD2. J lost 5 bases, V lost 4 bases, and 29 bases had no gene match. CDR1 and CDR2 from the germline V gene are SGDLS and YYNGEE. The CDR3 contains 21 residues. The CDR3 DNA reads TGTGCCAGCAGCTACACAGTTGGGCCAGGTAACTGGCGGGGGAGAGACGAGACCCAGTACTTC. Translating gives CASSYTVGPGNWRGRDETQYF.

The V and J genes are TRBV2 and TRBJ1-1; a possible D gene is TRBD1 (6 bases). The CDR3 sequence is 15 residues long. CDR1 is SNHLY, CDR2 FYNNEI, per germline. V was trimmed by 4 bases and J by 0 bases, leaving 12 bases between them. The DNA of the CDR3 is TGTGCCAGCAGTGGTCCGGACAGATTGAACACTGAAGCTTTCTTT. It encodes CASSGPDRLNTEAFF.

The V call is TRBV7-3, the J call TRBJ1-6; the match to TRBD1 covers 8 bases. The V gene's germline CDR1 is SGHTA and CDR2 FQGTGA. This CDR3 is 15 amino acids long. The trim removed 5 bases at V and 9 bases at J, leaving 9 bases unmatched. The CDR3 DNA reads as TGTGCCAGCAGCCCGAAGGCAGGGGGCGGTTCACCCCTCCACTTT. Its protein product is CASSPKAGGGSPLHF.

This chain links TRBV30 with TRBJ2-3; D tentatively reads TRBD1 or TRBD2 (6 bases each). The V gene's germline CDR1 is GTSNPN and CDR2 SVGIG (reference sequence). This CDR3 has 12 residues. Trimming took off 6 bases at V and 5 bases at J, with 12 bases between the two ends. CDR3 coding DNA: TGTGCCTGTGGAGGGGGGAGAGATACGCAGTATTTT. This gives the protein CACGGGRDTQYF.

V usage is TRBV3-1 (or the pseudogene TRBV3-2) and J usage is TRBJ1-2; the D gene is possibly TRBD1 (6 bases). Trimming stripped 4 bases from V and 3 bases from J, with 18 bases between. Per germline, CDR1 LGHDT and CDR2 YNNKEL (reference sequence). CDR3 length: 16 amino acids. CDR3 bases: TGTGCCAGCAGCCCCTCAGATGGGGGCCGTGACTATGGCTACACCTTC. It encodes CASSPSDGGRDYGYTF.

This rearrangement joins TRBV7-9 to TRBJ1-1, with D perhaps TRBD1 (6 bases). Deletions cut 3 bases from V and 5 bases from J, with 16 bases between. This CDR3 is built from 15 residues. CDR1 is SEHNR, CDR2 FQNEAQ, per germline (reference sequence). This chain's CDR3 is CASSFSRGRGTEAFF. CDR3 nucleotide sequence: TGTGCCAGCAGCTTTTCCAGGGGCCGGGGAACTGAAGCTTTCTTT.

The sample holds a few counts of this clone. V is TRBV6-5 and J is TRBJ2-7; weak D call: TRBD1 (5 bases). This CDR3 region has 13 residues. In germline, CDR1 is MNHEY, CDR2 SVGAGI. Trimming shortened V by 8 bases and J by 4 bases, and 15 bases separated the two germline ends. CDR3 nucleotides: TGTGCCAGCCGACTTGGGGCGAATTACGAGCAGTACTTC. Translation gives CASRLGANYEQYF.

The chain recombines TRBV4-1 with TRBJ1-2; D is perhaps TRBD1 (5 bases). In germline, CDR1 is MGHRA, CDR2 YSYEKL. The V end lost 4 bases, the J end lost 2 bases, and 14 bases lay between the germline ends. CDR3 size: 15 residues. The chain's CDR3 is CASSPEPGPNYGYTF. The DNA of the CDR3 is TGCGCCAGCAGCCCCGAGCCGGGACCCAACTATGGCTACACCTTC.

The rearrangement links TRBV25-1 to TRBJ1-4, with unresolved D. The CDR3 has 15 amino acids. The germline CDR1 and CDR2 sequences are MGHDK and SYGVNS. V was cut by 2 bases and J by 7 bases, with 14 bases left in between. The CDR3 here is CASSERLQAGEKLFF. CDR3 nucleotides: TGTGCCAGCAGTGAAAGATTGCAGGCGGGTGAAAAACTGTTTTTT.

This chain connects TRBV9 to TRBJ2-1, with D perhaps matching TRBD1 (6 bases). The V and J ends lost 0 bases and 3 bases respectively, with 7 bases between them. The CDR3 runs 14 residues. Germline lookup yields CDR1 SGDLS and CDR2 YYNGEE. The CDR3 DNA sequence: TGTGCCAGCAGCGTAGGGACAGACTACAATGAGCAGTTCTTC. Its translation is CASSVGTDYNEQFF. Together with reference TRBV9 and TRBJ2-1, the CDR3 gives the full variable domain: DSGVTQTPKHLITATGQRVTLRCSPRSGDLSVYWYQQSLDQGLQFLIQYYNGEERAKGNILERFSAQQFPDLHSELNLSSLELGDSALYFCASSVGTDYNEQFFGPGTRLTVL.

The chain recombines TRBV12-3 or TRBV12-4 with TRBJ2-7; D is ambiguous. The CDR3 sequence is 11 residues long. The germline V and J ends were trimmed by 4 bases and 6 bases, with 7 bases remaining between them. CDR3 coding DNA: TGTGCCAGCAGTTATGGTCCCGAGCAGTACTTC. This gives the protein CASSYGPEQYF.

This chain links TRBV7-2 with TRBJ2-7; TRBD2 matches 7 bases. The CDR3 length is 15 residues. The V segment lost 0 bases and the J segment 4 bases; nucleotides outside the gene matches: 6. Germline V gene lookup returns CDR1 SGHTA and CDR2 FQGNSA. The CDR3 DNA is TGTGCCAGCAGCTTAGCGGGAGGGCCGGCGTACGAGCAGTACTTC. It is translated as CASSLAGGPAYEQYF.

The gene calls are TRBV19 and TRBJ1-2, with a tentative D call TRBD1 (5 bases). CDR1 LNHDA and CDR2 SQIVND come from the germline V gene (reference sequence). The CDR3 extends over 15 amino acids. Trimming removed 4 bases from V and 4 bases from J, with 16 bases in between. CDR3 DNA sequence: TGTGCCAGTAGTAAAACCTCCGGACACCGCTATGGCTACACCTTC. Residues: CASSKTSGHRYGYTF.

This clone was found once. The chain is built from TRBV6-5 and TRBJ2-2; D unclear. The germline CDR1 and CDR2 sequences are MNHEY and SVGAGI. The CDR3 runs to 13 residues. Trimming removed 0 bases at V and 7 bases at J, with 6 bases between. This CDR3 is CASSYSYGGELFF. The DNA for the CDR3 is TGTGCCAGCAGTTACTCGTATGGCGGGGAGCTGTTTTTT.

The gene calls are TRBV2 and TRBJ2-1; TRBD2 matches 9 bases. V lost 4 bases to trimming and J lost 7 bases; unmatched junction nucleotides: 14. This CDR3 spans 17 amino acids. The V gene's germline CDR1 is SNHLY and CDR2 FYNNEI. Here the CDR3 reads CASSVTLTGLAGNEQFF. The CDR3 coding sequence is TGTGCCAGCAGTGTTACCCTTACCGGGCTAGCGGGAAATGAGCAGTTCTTC. Complete variable domain (other parts from reference TRBV2 and TRBJ2-1): EPEVTQTPSHQVTQMGQEVILRCVPISNHLYFYWYRQILGQKVEFLVSFYNNEISEKSEIFDDQFSVERPDGSNFTLKIRSTKLEDSAMYFCASSVTLTGLAGNEQFFGPGTRLTVL.